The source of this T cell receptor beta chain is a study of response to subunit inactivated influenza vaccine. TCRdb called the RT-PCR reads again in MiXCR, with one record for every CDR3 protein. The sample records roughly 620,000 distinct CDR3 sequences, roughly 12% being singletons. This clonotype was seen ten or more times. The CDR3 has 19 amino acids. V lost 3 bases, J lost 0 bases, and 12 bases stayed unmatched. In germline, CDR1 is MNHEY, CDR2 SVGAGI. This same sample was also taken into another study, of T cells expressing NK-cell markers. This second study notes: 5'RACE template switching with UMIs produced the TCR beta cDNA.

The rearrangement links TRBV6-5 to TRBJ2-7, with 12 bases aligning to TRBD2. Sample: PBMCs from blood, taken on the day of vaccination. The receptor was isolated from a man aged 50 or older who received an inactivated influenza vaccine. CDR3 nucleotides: TGTGCCAGCAGTTATCTAGCGGGAGGGCCGCATGCGGACTCCTACGAGCAGTACTTC. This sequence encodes CASSYLAGGPHADSYEQYF.